This TCR beta chain was identified during a study of T cells in Graves' hyperthyroidism and ophthalmopathy. There were TCR beta CDR3 regions amplified from RNA transcripts. Initially, a first-round RT-PCR of the TCR CDR3 employed the HTBI primer set. TCRdb re-called the multiplex PCR reads through MiXCR, storing one row per CDR3 protein. The table lists about 560,000 distinct CDR3 sequences, approximately 15% of them singletons. The V segment lost 5 bases and the J segment 9 bases; nucleotides outside the gene matches: 14. This CDR3 is built from 16 residues. Germline V CDR1 and CDR2: LNHDA, SQIVND (reference sequence).

This sequence joins TRBV19 and TRBJ2-1, with 9 bases matching TRBD2. The TCR sequence derives from a woman between 18 and 29 years old with Graves' hyperthyroidism. The sample taken for sequencing was blood. Written as DNA, the CDR3 is TGTGCCAGTAGTCCCCCGACTAGCGGTGCTAGCGGTGAGCAGTTCTTC. Translated: CASSPPTSGASGEQFF.